These 8 T cell receptor beta chains came from one sample sequenced in a study of somatic mutations in cytotoxic T cells in rheumatoid arthritis. Clones were read by immunoSEQ multiplex PCR, and TCRdb kept only the in-frame ones, dropping some. The data show 15,000 to 20,000 clones, approximately 80% seen once. Sequencing was done on a sample of CD8+ T cells sorted from blood. These receptors originate from an adult with rheumatoid arthritis.

The rearrangement links TRBV7-9 to TRBJ1-3, with TRBD1 matching over 10 bases. V gave up 1 base and J gave up 0 bases; unmatched junction bases: 6. The CDR3 consists of 18 residues. Germline assignment: CDR1 SEHNR and CDR2 FQNEAQ (reference sequence). The CDR3 DNA reads TGTGCCAGCAGCTTAGGACAGGGGGCCCGACCCTCTGGAAACACCATATATTTT. Residues: CASSLGQGARPSGNTIYF.

The chain links TRBV10-3 to TRBJ1-5, with a weak D call TRBD1 (5 bases). Germline loops: CDR1 ENHRY, CDR2 SYGVKD. The CDR3 length is 14 residues. Between the trimmed V and J ends, which lost 6 bases and 2 bases, there was a span of 11 bases. CDR3 coding DNA: TGTGCCATCAGGCAGGGCGGTGGCAATCAGCCCCAGCATTTT. Translation: CAIRQGGGNQPQHF.

The J gene is TRBJ1-1, the V gene TRBV2; TRBD1 matches 7 bases. The germline gives CDR1 SNHLY, CDR2 FYNNEI. Trimming at V came to 6 bases and at J to 0 bases, leaving 7 bases not matched to a gene. This CDR3 has 15 amino acids. The CDR3 reads CASRETGAMNTEAFF. DNA for the CDR3: TGTGCCAGCAGGGAAACAGGGGCCATGAACACTGAAGCTTTCTTT.

The chain links TRBV7-9 to TRBJ2-1; a possible D gene is TRBD2 (5 bases). The CDR3 contains 16 residues. Germline CDR1 is SEHNR and CDR2 is FQNEAQ (reference sequence). V was clipped by 6 bases and J by 4 bases, with 19 bases between them. The CDR3 loop reads CASRPDTASQYNEQFF. The CDR3 coding sequence is TGTGCCAGCAGACCCGATACAGCTAGCCAGTACAATGAGCAGTTCTTC.

The chain recombines TRBV6-4 with TRBJ2-1; maybe TRBD2 (7 bases). Germline CDR1 reads MRHNA; CDR2 reads SNTAGT. With 0 bases removed from V and 6 bases from J, the gap between germline ends came to 15 bases. This CDR3 contains 16 residues. CDR3 in amino acids: CASSDSGGGAGNEQFF. CDR3 nucleotide sequence: TGTGCCAGCAGTGACTCCGGCGGGGGCGCCGGCAATGAGCAGTTCTTC.

The CDR3 region has the DNA TGTGCCAGCAGCTTAGTTACAGGCAATAACTATGGCTACACCTTC. Translated: CASSLVTGNNYGYTF. The chain couples TRBV11-2 to TRBJ1-2; D might be TRBD1 (5 bases). This CDR3 comprises 15 residues. V was clipped by 1 base and J by 1 base, with 10 bases between them. The germline V gene encodes CDR1 SGHAT and CDR2 FQNNGV.

The chain's CDR3 is CASSIDRRGLEKLFF. The CDR3 region has the DNA TGTGCCAGTAGTATAGATCGGAGAGGGCTTGAAAAACTGTTTTTT. The chain combines TRBV19 with TRBJ1-4, with D hard to call. Germline V lookup: CDR1 LNHDA, CDR2 SQIVND (reference sequence). This CDR3 contains 15 residues. V was pared by 0 bases and J by 7 bases, with 12 bases between.

The J gene is TRBJ2-3, the V gene TRBV13, with 8 bases aligning to TRBD2. The V gene end was trimmed by 5 bases and the J gene end by 2 bases; junction bases not matched to a gene: 12. CDR3 length: 17 amino acids. Germline V gives CDR1 PRHDT, CDR2 FYEKMQ (reference sequence). The CDR3 spells CASSPEPAGEPTDTQYF. CDR3 DNA: TGTGCCAGCAGCCCTGAACCAGCGGGGGAACCCACAGATACGCAGTATTTT. The variable domain in full, with the rest retrieved from reference TRBV13 and TRBJ2-3, is AAGVIQSPRHLIKEKRETATLKCYPIPRHDTVYWYQQGPGQDPQFLISFYEKMQSDKGSIPDRFSAQQFSDYHSELNMSSLELGDSALYFCASSPEPAGEPTDTQYFGPGTRLTVL.